The 11 T cell receptor beta chains below all came from one sample that was sequenced in a study of shared clonotypes between healthy human individuals. Data came from immunoSEQ multiplex PCR; TCRdb stores just in-frame clones and leaves some out. Altogether 1.5 million to 1.9 million clones are present, roughly 98% being singletons, with the ten largest covering about 0.42%. The sequenced material came from naive CD4+ T cells sorted from blood. Subset defined: CD45RA+ positively selected. The source of these receptors is a man aged 30 to 39 in good health.

As for this clone: Other DNA variants within this sample encode the same CDR3. The V call is TRBV7-2, the J call TRBJ2-1, with TRBD2 as a possible D gene (6 bases). The germline CDR1 and CDR2 sequences are SGHTA and FQGNSA. The CDR3 extends over 15 amino acids. Deletions cut 0 bases from V and 0 bases from J, with 6 bases between. CDR3: CASSLAGSSYNEQFF. CDR3 nucleotide sequence: TGTGCCAGCAGCTTAGCCGGGAGCTCCTACAATGAGCAGTTCTTC. Combining the CDR3 with reference TRBV7-2 and TRBJ2-1 gives the whole variable domain GAGVSQSPSNKVTEKGKDVELRCDPISGHTALYWYRQSLGQGLEFLIYFQGNSAPDKSGLPSDRFSAERTGGSVSTLTIQRTQQEDSAVYLCASSLAGSSYNEQFFGPGTRLTVL.

This rearrangement joins TRBV11-2 to TRBJ2-3; D is undetermined. Germline CDR1 is SGHAT and CDR2 is FQNNGV. Trimming took off 3 bases at V and 2 bases at J, with 9 bases between the two ends. The CDR3 extends over 14 amino acids. Written as DNA, the CDR3 is TGTGCCAGCAGCTTGCGACATTACACAGATACGCAGTATTTT. It yields the protein CASSLRHYTDTQYF.

The chain combines TRBV6-1 with TRBJ2-7; D might be TRBD1 (5 bases). The ends were cut back, 8 bases at V and 2 bases at J, with 16 bases in the middle. There are 14 residues in the CDR3. Germline V gene lookup returns CDR1 MNHNS and CDR2 SASEGT. CDR3 nucleotides: TGTGCCAGCGGGTGGGGCAGGGTCACCTACGAGCAGTACTTC. Protein: CASGWGRVTYEQYF.

V usage is TRBV5-1 and J usage is TRBJ2-7; a weak D match, TRBD1 (5 bases). The V end lost 1 base, the J end lost 6 bases, and 20 bases lay between the germline ends. The germline gives CDR1 SGHRS, CDR2 YFSETQ. The CDR3 covers 16 residues. The CDR3 region is CASSLRQGLGVSEQYF. Written as DNA, the CDR3 is TGCGCCAGCAGCTTGAGGCAGGGCTTAGGGGTAAGCGAGCAGTACTTC.

A note on this clone: At one of its ends the junction is not consistent with the germline gene, which may arise from a read error. This chain connects TRBV9 to TRBJ2-3; no clear D. Germline V CDR1 and CDR2: SGDLS, YYNGEE. The CDR3 has 14 residues. CDR3 protein: CASSVGAYTDTQYF. The DNA for the CDR3 is TGCGCCAGCAGCGTCGGAGCCTACACAGATACGCAGTATTTT.

This clone was found once. This chain links TRBV21-1 with TRBJ1-1. TRBV21-1 is labeled a pseudogene. The CDR3 has 12 residues. In DNA form, the CDR3 reads TGTGCCAGCAGCAATGGGAGCCTTGAAGCTTTCTTT. Its protein is CASSNGSLEAFF.

This chain links TRBV7-9 with TRBJ2-7; tentatively, D is TRBD2 (6 bases). The V gene's germline CDR1 is SEHNR and CDR2 FQNEAQ (reference sequence). Trimming pared 11 bases from V and 5 bases from J, leaving 16 bases between. The CDR3 sequence is 12 residues long. The chain's CDR3 is CAGSGRLHEQYF. In DNA, the CDR3 is TGTGCCGGCTCAGGGAGGCTCCACGAGCAGTACTTC.

Details on this clone: One junction end does not reproduce the germline sequence, and a read error may be involved. The V gene is TRBV7-7, the J gene TRBJ2-7; no reliable D call. The CDR3 runs to 15 residues. Germline V gene lookup returns CDR1 SSHAT and CDR2 FNYEAQ (reference sequence). The CDR3 DNA is TGTGCTAGCAGCCCAGACCTGAAAAGAGGCTACGAGCAGTACTTC. Protein sequence: CASSPDLKRGYEQYF.

This rearrangement joins TRBV5-1 to TRBJ2-1, with 8 bases matching TRBD2. V was pared by 1 base and J by 7 bases, with 7 bases of the junction left unmatched. The CDR3 sequence is 15 residues long. Germline lookup yields CDR1 SGHRS and CDR2 YFSETQ. The CDR3 DNA follows: TGCGCCAGCAGCTTGAAGGGACTAGAGGGGAATGAGCAGTTCTTC. As protein: CASSLKGLEGNEQFF.

The V call is TRBV2, the J call TRBJ2-2, with TRBD2 matching over 13 bases. There are 15 residues in the CDR3. With 8 bases clipped from V and 6 bases from J, the junction kept 6 bases outside the gene matches. CDR1 and CDR2 from the germline V gene are SNHLY and FYNNEI. This chain's CDR3 is CASGRTSGRAGELFF. The CDR3 DNA reads as TGTGCCAGCGGGAGGACTAGCGGGAGAGCCGGGGAGCTGTTTTTT.

The CDR3 sequence: CASSLDFQEDRAFF. The CDR3 DNA follows: TGTGCCAGCAGTTTAGACTTTCAAGAAGACCGAGCTTTCTTT. This chain uses TRBV27 with TRBJ1-1, with unresolved D. The germline V and J ends were trimmed by 2 bases and 10 bases, with 17 bases remaining between them. From germline, CDR1 is MNHEY and CDR2 SMNVEV (reference sequence). The CDR3 has 14 residues.